This T cell receptor (beta chain) was observed in a study of blood T cell repertoires in COVID-19. For the study at large: From T cells, B-cell-depleted T cells, or PBMCs came the material, which was cDNA or gDNA.

Original methodology: Counts of nucleated cells, estimated from reference gene primer amplification, were obtained. The repertoire was sequenced with immunoSEQ multiplex PCR; TCRdb's copy has only in-frame clones and lacks some. Clone size and the V and J calls come from that table; the DNA yielded D and trimming. The sample has roughly 78,000 clones, approximately 89% seen once; the top ten hold roughly 1.9%. Germline assignment: CDR1 SGHVS and CDR2 FQNEAQ. This CDR3 comprises 14 residues. V lost 3 bases and J 12 bases, leaving 18 bases between the germline ends. In its sample, this clone was seen a few times.

Sequencing was done on a sample of peripheral blood. The receptor was derived from a woman in her sixties or seventies with acute or convalescent COVID-19. V and J are TRBV7-8 and TRBJ2-1; D is possibly TRBD2 (7 bases). The CDR3 DNA reads TGTGCCAGCAGCTTTTACTCGAGGGAGGGGGGGCAGTTCTTC. The encoded protein is CASSFYSREGGQFF.